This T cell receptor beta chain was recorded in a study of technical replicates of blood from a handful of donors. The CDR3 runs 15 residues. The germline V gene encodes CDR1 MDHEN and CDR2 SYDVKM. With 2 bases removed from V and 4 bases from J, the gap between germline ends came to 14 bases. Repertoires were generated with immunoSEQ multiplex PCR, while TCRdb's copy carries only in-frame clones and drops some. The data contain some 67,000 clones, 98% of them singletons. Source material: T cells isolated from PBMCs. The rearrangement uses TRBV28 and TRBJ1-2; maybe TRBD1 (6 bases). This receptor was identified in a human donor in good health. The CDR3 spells CASSLGGRVSYGYTF. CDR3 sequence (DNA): TGTGCCAGCAGTTTAGGGGGCAGGGTGTCCTATGGCTACACCTTC.